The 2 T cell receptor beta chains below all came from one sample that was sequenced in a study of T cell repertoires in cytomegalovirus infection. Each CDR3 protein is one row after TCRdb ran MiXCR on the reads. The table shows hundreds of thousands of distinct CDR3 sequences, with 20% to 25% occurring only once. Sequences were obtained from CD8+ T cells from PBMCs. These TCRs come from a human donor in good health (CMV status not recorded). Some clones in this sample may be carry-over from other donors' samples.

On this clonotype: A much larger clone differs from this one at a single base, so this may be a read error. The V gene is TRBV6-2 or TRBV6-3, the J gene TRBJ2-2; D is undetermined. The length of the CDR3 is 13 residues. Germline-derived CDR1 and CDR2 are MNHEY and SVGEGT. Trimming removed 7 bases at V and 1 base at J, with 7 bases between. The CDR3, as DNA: TGTGCCAGCATTGGAGTGAACACCGGGGAGCTGTTTTTT. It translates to CASIGVNTGELFF.

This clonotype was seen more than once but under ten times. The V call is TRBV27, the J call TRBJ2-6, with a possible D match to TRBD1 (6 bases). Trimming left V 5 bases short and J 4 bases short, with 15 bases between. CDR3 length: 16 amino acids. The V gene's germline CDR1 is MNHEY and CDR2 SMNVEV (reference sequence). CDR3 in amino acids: CASSNTGRRGANVLTF. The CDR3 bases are TGTGCCAGCAGTAATACAGGGCGGAGAGGGGCCAACGTCCTGACTTTC. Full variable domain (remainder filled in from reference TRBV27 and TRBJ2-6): EAQVTQNPRYLITVTGKKLTVTCSQNMNHEYMSWYRQDPGLGLRQIYYSMNVEVTDKGDVPEGYKVSRKEKRNFPLILESPSPNQTSLYFCASSNTGRRGANVLTFGAGSRLTVL.